The text below deals with one T cell receptor beta chain. This CDR3 spans 13 amino acids. Germline CDR1 reads SGHNT; CDR2 reads YYREEE (reference sequence). The trim removed 4 bases at V and 6 bases at J, leaving 5 bases unmatched. The sample belongs to a study of neoadjuvant nivolumab and ipilimumab in lung cancer. The table came from immunoSEQ multiplex PCR; TCRdb's copy has only in-frame clones and leaves some out. The data hold 10,000 or so clones, with over 75% observed a single time. The rearrangement links TRBV5-4 to TRBJ2-7; 9 bases line up with TRBD1. The receptor comes from an adult with non-small cell lung cancer. Sequences were derived from peripheral blood, sampled before neoadjuvant nivolumab, alone or with ipilimumab. The DNA for the CDR3 is TGTGCCAGCAGCCCCGGGACAGGGCTCGAGCAGTACTTC. This sequence encodes CASSPGTGLEQYF.